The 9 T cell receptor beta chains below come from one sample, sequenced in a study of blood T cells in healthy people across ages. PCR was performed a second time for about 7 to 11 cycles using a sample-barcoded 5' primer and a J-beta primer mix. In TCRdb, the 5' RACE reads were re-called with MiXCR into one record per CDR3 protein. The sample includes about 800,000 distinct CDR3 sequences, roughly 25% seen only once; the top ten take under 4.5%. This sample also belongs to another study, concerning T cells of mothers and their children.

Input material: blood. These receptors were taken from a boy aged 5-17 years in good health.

In DNA form, the CDR3 reads TGCGCCAGCAGCTTATGGATAACTTACAATGAGCAGTTCTTC. This translates into CASSLWITYNEQFF. The V call is TRBV5-1, the J call TRBJ2-5; D not certain. TRBJ2-1 explains the end of the DNA better; the J call may be wrong. Germline assignment: CDR1 SGHRS and CDR2 YFSETQ. This CDR3 has 14 amino acids.

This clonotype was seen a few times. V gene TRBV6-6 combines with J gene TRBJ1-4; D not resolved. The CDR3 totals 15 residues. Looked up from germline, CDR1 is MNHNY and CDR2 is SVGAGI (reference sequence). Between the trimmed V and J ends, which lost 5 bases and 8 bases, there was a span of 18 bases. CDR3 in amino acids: CASSPLGPSGEKLFF. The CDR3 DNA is TGTGCCAGCAGTCCCCTCGGTCCCAGCGGCGAAAAACTGTTTTTT.

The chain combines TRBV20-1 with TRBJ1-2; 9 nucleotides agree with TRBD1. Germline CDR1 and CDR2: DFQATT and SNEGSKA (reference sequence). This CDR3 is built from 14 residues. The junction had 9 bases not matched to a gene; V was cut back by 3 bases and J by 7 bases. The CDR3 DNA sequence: TGCAGTGCTAGGGAATTACAGGGGGCAGGTGGCTACACCTTC. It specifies CSARELQGAGGYTF.

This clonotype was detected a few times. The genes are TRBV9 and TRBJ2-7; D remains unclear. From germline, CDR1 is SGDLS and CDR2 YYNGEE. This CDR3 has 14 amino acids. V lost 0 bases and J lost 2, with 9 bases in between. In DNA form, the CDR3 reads TGTGCCAGCAGCGTAGGGGCAGGCCCCTACGAGCAGTACTTC. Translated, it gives CASSVGAGPYEQYF.

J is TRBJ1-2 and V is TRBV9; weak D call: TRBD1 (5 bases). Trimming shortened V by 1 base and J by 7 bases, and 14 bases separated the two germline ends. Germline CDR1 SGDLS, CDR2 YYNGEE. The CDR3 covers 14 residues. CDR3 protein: CASSVRWGEGGYTF. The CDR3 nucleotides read TGTGCCAGCAGCGTAAGGTGGGGGGAGGGTGGCTACACCTTC.

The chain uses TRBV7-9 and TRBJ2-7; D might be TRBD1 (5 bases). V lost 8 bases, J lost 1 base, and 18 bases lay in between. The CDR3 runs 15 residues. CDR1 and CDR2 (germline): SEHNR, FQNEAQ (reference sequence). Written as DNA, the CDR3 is TGTGCCAGCGGTGGTTCCCAGGGTCCTTCCTACGAGCAGTACTTC. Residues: CASGGSQGPSYEQYF. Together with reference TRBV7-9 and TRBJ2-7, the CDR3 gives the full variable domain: DTGVSQNPRHKITKRGQNVTFRCDPISEHNRLYWYRQTLGQGPEFLTYFQNEAQLEKSRLLSDRFSAERPKGSFSTLEIQRTEQGDSAMYLCASGGSQGPSYEQYFGPGTRLTVT.

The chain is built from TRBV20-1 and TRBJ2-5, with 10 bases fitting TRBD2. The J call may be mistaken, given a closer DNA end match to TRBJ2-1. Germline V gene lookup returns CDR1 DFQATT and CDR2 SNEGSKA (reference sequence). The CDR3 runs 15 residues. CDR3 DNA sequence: TGCAGTGCTAGAGTCGCTAGCGGGAGCTCAAATGAGCAGTTCTTC. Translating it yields CSARVASGSSNEQFF.

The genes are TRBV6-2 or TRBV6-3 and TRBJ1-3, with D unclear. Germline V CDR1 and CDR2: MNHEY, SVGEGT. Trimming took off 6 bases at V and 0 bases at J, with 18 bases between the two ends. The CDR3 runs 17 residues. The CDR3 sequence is CASRGYPRTSSGNTIYF. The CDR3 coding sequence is TGTGCCAGCAGGGGCTATCCTCGAACGAGCTCTGGAAACACCATATATTTT.

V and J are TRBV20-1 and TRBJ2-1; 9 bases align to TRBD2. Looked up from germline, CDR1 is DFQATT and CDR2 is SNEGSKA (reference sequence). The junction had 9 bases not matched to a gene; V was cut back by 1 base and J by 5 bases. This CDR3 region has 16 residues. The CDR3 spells CSARVSASGDHNEQFF. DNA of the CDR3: TGCAGTGCTAGAGTCTCAGCTAGCGGGGATCACAATGAGCAGTTCTTC.